This T cell receptor beta chain was identified during a study of shared clonotypes between healthy human individuals. Study at large: CD4 naive and memory got three plates each, CD8 naive two, CD8 memory one.

Data came from immunoSEQ multiplex PCR; TCRdb stores just in-frame clones and leaves some out. There are some 630,000 clones in the sample; roughly 96% occur only once, and around 0.1% lies in the top ten. Cells designated naive CD8 were CD45RO-negative and were positively selected for CCR7, with terminally differentiated effector memory CD45RA+ cells excluded. The CDR3 runs to 14 residues. The V end lost 2 bases, the J end lost 10 bases, and 15 bases lay between the germline ends. Germline loops: CDR1 MDHEN, CDR2 SYDVKM. This clone was counted only a few times. This sequence originates from a woman younger than 45 in good health. V is TRBV28 and J is TRBJ1-5; D is unresolved. Source material: naive CD8+ T cells sorted from blood. The CDR3 sequence: CASSLTVLRSPQHF. CDR3 bases: TGTGCCAGCAGTTTAACTGTTCTAAGGTCCCCCCAGCATTTT.